This T cell receptor beta chain came from a study of CD8 T cells in ankylosing spondylitis. This clonotype was detected ten times or more. Its antigen is not known. In TCRdb, the 5' RACE reads were re-called with MiXCR into one record per CDR3 protein. The sample consists of around 88,000 distinct CDR3 sequences, around 10% of them appearing once. Study findings and constraints: The authors found the disease-linked clones to be CD8+ and relatively rare in peripheral blood. Ankylosing spondylitis blood appeared to be characterized by a TCR beta motif of fewer than ten highly homologous variants.

This TCR came from a male donor with ankylosing spondylitis or in good health (not recorded which). Specimen: blood, either unsorted or a sorted T cell fraction (not recorded which).

This CDR3 is CASRDRGTSGSTDTQYF. The CDR3 DNA reads as TGTGCCAGCAGAGACCGAGGGACTAGCGGGAGCACAGATACGCAGTATTTT. The V gene is TRBV2, the J gene TRBJ2-3; 12 bases line up with TRBD2. V lost 6 bases and J lost 0; bases outside the gene matches: 7. CDR1 and CDR2 (germline): SNHLY, FYNNEI. The CDR3 is made up of 17 amino acids.